This TCR beta chain appears in the sequencing data of a study of shared clonotypes between healthy human individuals. Germline values: CDR1 SGDLS, CDR2 YYNGEE. CDR3 length: 15 residues. Germline trimming cut 2 bases from V and 7 bases from J; bases unmatched to any gene: 8. Whole-study results and caveats: Limitation of the genetic and exposure-history diversity represented came from the few donors. Generally, naive subsets came out with larger estimated richness than memory subsets.

CCR7-negative CD45RA+ TemRA cells were combined with CD45RO+ cells to form CD8 memory. The assay was carried out at the deep level. Assay used: immunoSEQ multiplex PCR; TCRdb lists only in-frame clones, some missing. The data hold roughly 700,000 clones, with roughly 88% observed a single time. This clone was found once. Antigen unknown. Material: memory CD8+ T cells from PBMCs. The subset here: CD45RO+ cells pooled with CCR7-negative TemRA cells. The sequence derives from a man younger than 35 in good health. Some clones in this sample may be carry-over from other donors' samples. The J gene is TRBJ2-1, the V gene TRBV9, with 8 bases lining up with TRBD2. The CDR3 region has the DNA TGTGCCAGCAGCGTTTTTAGCGGGAAACGGAATGAGCAGTTCTTC. Encoded protein: CASSVFSGKRNEQFF.